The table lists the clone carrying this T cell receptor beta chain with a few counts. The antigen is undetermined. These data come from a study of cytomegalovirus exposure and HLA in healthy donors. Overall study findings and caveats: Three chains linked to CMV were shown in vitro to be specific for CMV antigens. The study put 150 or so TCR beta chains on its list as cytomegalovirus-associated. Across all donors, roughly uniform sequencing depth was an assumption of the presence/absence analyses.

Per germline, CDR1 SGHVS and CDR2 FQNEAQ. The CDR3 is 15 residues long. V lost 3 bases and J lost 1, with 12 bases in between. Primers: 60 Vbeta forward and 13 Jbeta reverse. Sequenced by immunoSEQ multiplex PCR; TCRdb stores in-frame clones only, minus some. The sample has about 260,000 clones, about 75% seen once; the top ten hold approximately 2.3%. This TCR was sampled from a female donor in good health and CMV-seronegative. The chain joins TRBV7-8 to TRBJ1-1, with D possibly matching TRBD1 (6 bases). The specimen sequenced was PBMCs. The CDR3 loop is CASSFGGNSNTEAFF. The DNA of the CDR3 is TGTGCCAGCAGCTTTGGGGGCAATTCGAACACTGAAGCTTTCTTT.